Each of the 16 T cell receptor beta chains below was sequenced from the same sample in a study of CD8 T cells in ankylosing spondylitis. A single record per CDR3 protein comes from TCRdb applying MiXCR to the 5' RACE reads. The table shows 180,000 or so distinct CDR3 sequences, with more than 9% occurring only once. Sequenced sample: blood, either unsorted or a sorted T cell fraction (not recorded which). These receptors were obtained from a male donor with ankylosing spondylitis or in good health (not recorded which).

In this sample, this clonotype turned up many times. The junction does not match germline at one end; this may be a read error. Here the CDR3 DNA reads TGTGCCAGCAGCTTAGACAGGGACTCACCCCTCCACTTT. Translating it yields CASSLDRDSPLHF. The chain links TRBV12-3 or TRBV12-4 to TRBJ1-6; the match to TRBD1 covers 7 bases. The length of the CDR3 is 13 residues.

There are a few counts of this clonotype. V gene TRBV11-1 combines with J gene TRBJ2-2; D gene ambiguous. V lost 2 bases and J 0 bases, leaving 7 bases between the germline ends. The CDR3 consists of 15 residues. Germline V lookup: CDR1 SGHAT, CDR2 FQDESV (reference sequence). Here the CDR3 DNA reads TGTGCCAGCAGCTTAAATACCGCGAACACCGGGGAGCTGTTTTTT. It codes for CASSLNTANTGELFF.

This clonotype was observed many times. This chain links TRBV12-3 or TRBV12-4 with TRBJ2-2, with D unclear. V lost 5 bases and J lost 6, with 10 bases in between. The CDR3 is 13 amino acids. DNA of the CDR3: TGTGCCAGCAGTGCCAGCTCCCCCGGGGAGCTGTTTTTT. The encoded protein is CASSASSPGELFF.

This clonotype was counted only a few times. This chain links TRBV7-2 with TRBJ1-2; unclear D gene. Trimming took off 5 bases at V and 3 bases at J, with 13 bases between the two ends. This CDR3 contains 14 residues. Looked up from germline, CDR1 is SGHTA and CDR2 is FQGNSA. The CDR3 loop is CASSPNPSDYGYTF. In nucleotides, the CDR3 is TGTGCCAGCAGCCCCAACCCCAGCGACTATGGCTACACCTTC.

In this sample, this clonotype turned up a few times. Written as DNA, the CDR3 is TGTGCCAGCAGCTTAAGATCCCAGGGGGCGAACACTGAAGCTTTCTTT. Its translation: CASSLRSQGANTEAFF. The chain employs TRBV7-8 and TRBJ1-1; 8 positions agree with TRBD1. Germline-derived CDR1 and CDR2 are SGHVS and FQNEAQ. The junction had 6 bases not matched to a gene; V was cut back by 2 bases and J by 1 base. This CDR3 is 16 amino acids long.

The table lists this clonotype with many counts. The genes are TRBV20-1 and TRBJ1-5, with TRBD1 matching over 7 bases. CDR1 is DFQATT and CDR2 is SNEGSKA in the germline V gene (reference sequence). This CDR3 has 14 residues. CDR3 sequence (DNA): TGCGGCGCACGACAGGGTATAGTAACTCAGCCCCAGCATTTT. It translates to CGARQGIVTQPQHF.

This rearrangement joins TRBV11-3 to TRBJ2-7, with a possible D match to TRBD1 (6 bases). The CDR3 contains 14 residues. Trimming pared 1 base from V and 6 bases from J, leaving 13 bases between. Germline loops: CDR1 SGHNT, CDR2 YENEEA. Written as DNA, the CDR3 is TGTGCCAGCAGCTTAGGCCCCACCAGGGGCGAGCAGTACTTC. Translating it yields CASSLGPTRGEQYF.

This clonotype was seen ten or more times. V gene TRBV5-6 combines with J gene TRBJ2-7, with 9 bases matching TRBD1. This CDR3 is built from 15 residues. From germline, CDR1 is SGHDT and CDR2 YYEEEE. With V trimmed by 3 bases and J by 2 bases, 6 bases remained unmatched. The CDR3 nucleotides read TGTGCCAGCAGCTGGGGGGACAGGGCCACCTACGAGCAGTACTTC. Protein sequence: CASSWGDRATYEQYF.

This clonotype was counted at least ten times. The chain carries TRBV6-2 or TRBV6-3 and TRBJ2-4, with D uncertain. V was trimmed by 7 bases and J by 0 bases, leaving 10 bases between them. CDR3 length: 14 amino acids. CDR1 is MNHEY, CDR2 SVGEGT, per germline. For the CDR3, the DNA is TGTGCCAGCACAAGGGATTTAGCCAAAAACATTCAGTACTTC. This translates into CASTRDLAKNIQYF.

The chain employs TRBV3-1 and TRBJ2-1; 10 bases align to TRBD2. This CDR3 spans 18 amino acids. The J segment lost 3 bases and the V segment lost 11 bases, leaving 19 bases of the junction unmatched. The V gene's germline CDR1 is LGHDT and CDR2 YNNKEL (reference sequence). The CDR3 DNA sequence: TGTGCCTGCTCCAAGGTAATCGGTGGGACTAGCGACTACAATGAGCAGTTCTTC. Its protein product is CACSKVIGGTSDYNEQFF.

This clonotype has a count of ten or more. This chain connects TRBV20-1 to TRBJ1-1; TRBD1 matches 10 bases. J gave up 5 bases and V 6 bases, and 9 bases lay outside the gene matches. CDR1 is DFQATT, CDR2 SNEGSKA, per germline (reference sequence). The CDR3 is 14 amino acids. The CDR3 loop is CSARRGQGRTEAFF. The CDR3 DNA reads as TGCAGTGCGAGACGGGGACAGGGGAGAACTGAAGCTTTCTTT.

Details on this clonotype: At one end, the junction sequence differs from germline, possibly due to a read error. The genes are TRBV3-1 and TRBJ1-1; no reliable D call. Germline V gene lookup returns CDR1 LGHDT and CDR2 YNNKEL (reference sequence). The CDR3 length is 16 residues. The CDR3 is CASIQEGGDRDTEAFF. DNA of the CDR3: TGTGCCAGCATCCAAGAAGGCGGGGATAGGGACACTGAAGCTTTCTTT.

This clonotype has ten or more counts. The rearrangement uses TRBV11-2 and TRBJ2-7, with D unresolved. The CDR3 has 14 amino acids. The germline V gene encodes CDR1 SGHAT and CDR2 FQNNGV. Between the trimmed V and J ends, which lost 5 bases and 0 bases, there was a span of 11 bases. The CDR3 nucleotides are TGTGCCAGCAGCCTCGTCCAGTACTCCTACGAGCAGTACTTC. This encodes CASSLVQYSYEQYF.

The rearrangement links TRBV5-1 to TRBJ2-7; D possibly matches TRBD1 or TRBD2 (6 bases each). The V end was cut by 3 bases, the J end by 1 base, with 17 bases between. The CDR3 extends over 16 amino acids. Germline CDR1 is SGHRS and CDR2 is YFSETQ. The CDR3: CASSSRDTVGSYEQYF. CDR3 sequence (DNA): TGCGCCAGCAGCTCGCGGGACACCGTCGGATCCTACGAGCAGTACTTC.

The chain has TRBV18 and TRBJ1-2; 7 bases match TRBD1. The germline V gene encodes CDR1 KGHSH and CDR2 LQKENI. The J segment lost 6 bases and the V segment lost 4 bases, leaving 5 bases of the junction unmatched. The CDR3 is made up of 13 amino acids. The CDR3 bases are TGTGCCAGCTCACTCGGGACAGACAATGGCTACACCTTC. It is translated as CASSLGTDNGYTF.

This clonotype was observed at least ten times. This chain uses TRBV20-1 with TRBJ1-1; D is undetermined. V lost 4 bases and J 11 bases, leaving 11 bases between the germline ends. This CDR3 spans 10 amino acids. Germline values: CDR1 DFQATT, CDR2 SNEGSKA (reference sequence). CDR3 protein: CSATVPSAFF. In DNA form, the CDR3 reads TGCAGTGCTACCGTCCCCTCGGCTTTCTTT.